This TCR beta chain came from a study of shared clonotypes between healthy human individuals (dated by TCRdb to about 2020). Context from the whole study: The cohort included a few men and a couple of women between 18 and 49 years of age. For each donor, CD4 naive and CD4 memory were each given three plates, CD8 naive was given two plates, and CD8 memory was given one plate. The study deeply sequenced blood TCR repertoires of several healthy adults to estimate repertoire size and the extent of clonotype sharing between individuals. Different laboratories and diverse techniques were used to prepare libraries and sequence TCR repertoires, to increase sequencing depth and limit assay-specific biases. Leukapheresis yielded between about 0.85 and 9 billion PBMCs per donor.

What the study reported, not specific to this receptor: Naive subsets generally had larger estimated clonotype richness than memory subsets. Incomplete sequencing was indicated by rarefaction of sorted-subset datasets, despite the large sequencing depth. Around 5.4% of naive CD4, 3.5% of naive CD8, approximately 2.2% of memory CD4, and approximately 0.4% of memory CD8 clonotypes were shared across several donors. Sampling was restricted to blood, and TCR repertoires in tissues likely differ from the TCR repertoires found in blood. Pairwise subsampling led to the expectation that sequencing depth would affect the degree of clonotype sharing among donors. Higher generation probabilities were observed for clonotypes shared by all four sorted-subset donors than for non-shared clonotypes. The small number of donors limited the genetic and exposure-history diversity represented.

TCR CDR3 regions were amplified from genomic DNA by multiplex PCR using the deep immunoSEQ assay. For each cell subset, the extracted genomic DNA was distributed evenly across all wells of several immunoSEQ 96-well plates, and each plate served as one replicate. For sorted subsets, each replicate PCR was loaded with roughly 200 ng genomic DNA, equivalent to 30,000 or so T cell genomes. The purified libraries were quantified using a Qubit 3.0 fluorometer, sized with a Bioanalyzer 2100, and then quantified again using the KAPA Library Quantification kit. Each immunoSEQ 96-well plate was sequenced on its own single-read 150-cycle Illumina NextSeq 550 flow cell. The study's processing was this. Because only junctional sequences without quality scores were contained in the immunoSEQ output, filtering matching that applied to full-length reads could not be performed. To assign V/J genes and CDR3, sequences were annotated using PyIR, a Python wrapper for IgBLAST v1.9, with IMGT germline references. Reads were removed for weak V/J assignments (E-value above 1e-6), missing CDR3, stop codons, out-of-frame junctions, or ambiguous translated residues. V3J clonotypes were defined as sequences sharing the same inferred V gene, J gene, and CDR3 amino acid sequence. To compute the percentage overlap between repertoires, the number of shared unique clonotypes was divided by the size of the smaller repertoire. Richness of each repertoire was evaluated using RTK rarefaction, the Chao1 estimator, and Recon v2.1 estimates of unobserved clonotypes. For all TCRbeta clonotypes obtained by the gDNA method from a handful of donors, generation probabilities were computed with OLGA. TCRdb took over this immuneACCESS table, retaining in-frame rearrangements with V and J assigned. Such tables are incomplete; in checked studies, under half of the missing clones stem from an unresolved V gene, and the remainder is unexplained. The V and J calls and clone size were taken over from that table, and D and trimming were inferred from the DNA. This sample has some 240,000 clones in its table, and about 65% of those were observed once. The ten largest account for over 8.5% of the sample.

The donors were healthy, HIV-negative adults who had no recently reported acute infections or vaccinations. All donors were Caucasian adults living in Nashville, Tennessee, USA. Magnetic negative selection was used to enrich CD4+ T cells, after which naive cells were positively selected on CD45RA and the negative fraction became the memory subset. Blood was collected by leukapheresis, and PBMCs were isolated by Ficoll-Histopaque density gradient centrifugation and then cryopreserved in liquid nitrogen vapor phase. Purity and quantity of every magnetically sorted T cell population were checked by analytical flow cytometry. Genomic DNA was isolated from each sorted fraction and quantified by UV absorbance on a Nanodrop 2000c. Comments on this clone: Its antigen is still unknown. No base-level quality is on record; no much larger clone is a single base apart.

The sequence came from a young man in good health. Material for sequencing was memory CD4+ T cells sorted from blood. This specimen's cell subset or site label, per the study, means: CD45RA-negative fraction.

The nucleotide sequence is given as TGTGCCAGCAGCGTAGGAAAGGAGCTCCAAGAGACCCAGTACTTC. It translates as CASSVGKELQETQYF. The V and J genes are TRBV9 and TRBJ2-5, with the D gene not confidently named. Via the germline V gene, CDR1 is SGDLS and CDR2 YYNGEE. V loses 0 bases of germline sequence and J loses 1 base, and the interval between the two ends is 10 bases. From its cysteine to its phenylalanine, the CDR3 spans 15 amino acids. Just the 45-base CDR3 DNA is kept, in frame starting at base 1.